A single sample is the source of the 17 T cell receptor beta chains below, sequenced in a study of blood T cell repertoires in COVID-19. Sequenced by immunoSEQ multiplex PCR; TCRdb stores in-frame clones only, minus some. The repertoire holds fewer than 350,000 clones, roughly 85% seen once, with 2.5% to 3% in the top ten. Sequenced: PBMCs or T cells enriched from blood (not recorded which). Receptor source: a woman aged 45-65 years who had recovered from COVID-19.

The chain employs TRBV18 and TRBJ2-1; D not certain. This CDR3 region has 16 residues. Trimming took off 3 bases at V and 1 base at J, with 13 bases between the two ends. The V gene's germline CDR1 is KGHSH and CDR2 LQKENI. The CDR3 nucleotides read TGTGCCAGCTCACCGGTACCCCCTAGTTCCTACAATGAGCAGTTCTTC. As protein: CASSPVPPSSYNEQFF.

Written as DNA, the CDR3 is TGTGCCAGCAGCGTAGGCGGCGACTCCTACGAGCAGTACTTC. It specifies CASSVGGDSYEQYF. J is TRBJ2-7 and V is TRBV9; D is unclear. The CDR3 covers 14 residues. Trimming took off 0 bases at V and 0 bases at J, with 7 bases between the two ends. From germline, CDR1 is SGDLS and CDR2 YYNGEE. Together with reference TRBV9 and TRBJ2-7, the CDR3 gives the full variable domain: DSGVTQTPKHLITATGQRVTLRCSPRSGDLSVYWYQQSLDQGLQFLIQYYNGEERAKGNILERFSAQQFPDLHSELNLSSLELGDSALYFCASSVGGDSYEQYFGPGTRLTVT.

This sequence joins TRBV27 and TRBJ1-1, with 9 bases aligning to TRBD1. This CDR3 is 14 amino acids long. Germline CDR1 and CDR2: MNHEY and SMNVEV (reference sequence). V was pared by 7 bases and J by 3 bases, with 6 bases of the junction left unmatched. CDR3 in amino acids: CASTVTGGHTEAFF. In DNA, the CDR3 is TGTGCCAGCACCGTAACAGGGGGCCACACTGAAGCTTTCTTT.

This chain uses TRBV19 with TRBJ2-6; D is uncertain. The germline V gene encodes CDR1 LNHDA and CDR2 SQIVND (reference sequence). CDR3 length: 12 residues. Here the CDR3 reads CAARSGANVLTF. In DNA, the CDR3 is TGTGCAGCTAGGTCTGGGGCCAACGTCCTGACTTTC.

J is TRBJ2-7 and V is TRBV2; 12 bases are shared with TRBD1. This CDR3 region has 14 residues. Germline-derived CDR1 and CDR2 are SNHLY and FYNNEI. Losses at the gene ends were 6 bases for V and 6 bases for J; bases not matched to a gene: 6. In DNA, the CDR3 is TGTGCCAGCAGCCCCGGGACAGGGGGCCTCGAGCAGTACTTC. Its protein is CASSPGTGGLEQYF.

The J gene is TRBJ1-1, the V gene TRBV9, with TRBD1 as a possible D gene (5 bases). The CDR3 consists of 16 residues. CDR1 SGDLS and CDR2 YYNGEE come from the germline V gene. Trimming removed 3 bases from V and 1 base from J, with 16 bases in between. DNA of the CDR3: TGTGCCAGCAGCGCCCGTTATTCGCAGGGGAACACTGAAGCTTTCTTT. Protein sequence: CASSARYSQGNTEAFF.

The chain links TRBV20-1 to TRBJ1-2, with D unresolved. Between the trimmed V and J ends, which lost 5 bases and 2 bases, there was a span of 6 bases. Germline CDR1 is DFQATT and CDR2 is SNEGSKA (reference sequence). This CDR3 contains 11 residues. The CDR3 nucleotides are TGCAGTGCTCCCGGGAACTATGGCTACACCTTC. As protein: CSAPGNYGYTF.

The V gene is TRBV18, the J gene TRBJ2-3; 11 bases line up with TRBD1. V shed 4 bases and J 4 bases; nucleotides not matched to a gene: 4. The CDR3 contains 15 residues. In germline, CDR1 is KGHSH, CDR2 LQKENI. CDR3 sequence reads: CASSQRDRGSDTQYF. CDR3 coding DNA: TGTGCCAGCTCACAACGGGACAGGGGGTCAGATACGCAGTATTTT.

The rearrangement uses TRBV19 and TRBJ2-1, with 12 bases aligning to TRBD2. In germline, CDR1 is LNHDA, CDR2 SQIVND (reference sequence). The CDR3 has 16 residues. Trimming took 5 bases from V and 7 from J; bases not matched to a gene: 9. CDR3 coding DNA: TGTGCCAGTAGTCCGCCTAGCGGGAGGGCTGGTAATGAGCAGTTCTTC. It yields the protein CASSPPSGRAGNEQFF. Filled out from reference TRBV19 and TRBJ2-1, the complete variable domain reads DGGITQSPKYLFRKEGQNVTLSCEQNLNHDAMYWYRQDPGQGLRLIYYSQIVNDFQKGDIAEGYSVSREKKESFPLTVTSAQKNPTAFYLCASSPPSGRAGNEQFFGPGTRLTVL.

The chain recombines TRBV19 with TRBJ1-2, with D unresolved. V was cut by 7 bases and J by 5 bases, with 17 bases left in between. The CDR3 totals 14 residues. The germline V gene has CDR1 LNHDA and CDR2 SQIVND (reference sequence). This CDR3 reads CASTAATTGYGYTF. The CDR3 coding sequence is TGTGCCAGTACCGCCGCCACGACGGGATATGGCTACACCTTC.

This sequence joins TRBV28 and TRBJ2-1; 12 nucleotides line up with TRBD2. With 9 bases clipped from V and 6 bases from J, the junction kept 6 bases outside the gene matches. Per the germline V gene, CDR1 is MDHEN and CDR2 is SYDVKM. The length of the CDR3 is 14 residues. The CDR3: CASRLTSGGNEQFF. The CDR3 coding sequence is TGTGCCAGTAGATTGACTAGCGGGGGCAATGAGCAGTTCTTC.

The chain joins TRBV6-5 to TRBJ2-7, with 7 positions matching TRBD1. Germline CDR1 reads MNHEY; CDR2 reads SVGAGI. Trimming removed 6 bases from V and 0 bases from J; junction bases left unmatched: 8. The CDR3 sequence is 15 residues long. The CDR3 nucleotides are TGTGCCAGCAGCCGGGACAGCTGGAGCTCCTACGAGCAGTACTTC. Translated: CASSRDSWSSYEQYF.

This clone has a single count. V gene TRBV5-1 combines with J gene TRBJ2-6; D may be TRBD2 (6 bases). Per germline, CDR1 SGHRS and CDR2 YFSETQ. V was clipped by 4 bases and J by 4 bases, with 12 bases between them. The CDR3 has 15 amino acids. As DNA, the CDR3 is TGCGCCAGCAGCACCGGGGACTCCGGGGCCAACGTCCTGACTTTC. Translating gives CASSTGDSGANVLTF.

The rearrangement links TRBV19 to TRBJ2-1; the D gene is possibly TRBD2 (6 bases). Trimming took 3 bases from V and 9 from J, leaving 18 bases between them. CDR3 length: 15 residues. Germline CDR1 is LNHDA and CDR2 is SQIVND (reference sequence). CDR3 nucleotides: TGTGCCAGTAGTATCGTGGAGGGCCCTAAGGGTGAGCAGTTCTTC. Its protein is CASSIVEGPKGEQFF.

This clone was detected a few times. The chain has TRBV29-1 and TRBJ1-2; D may be TRBD1 (6 bases). The CDR3 has 13 residues. The germline V and J ends were trimmed by 6 bases and 5 bases, with 16 bases remaining between them. CDR1 is SQVTM, CDR2 ANQGSEA, per germline. The CDR3 loop reads CSVEGGRRYGYTF. The CDR3 region has the DNA TGCAGCGTCGAGGGGGGGCGTCGATATGGCTACACCTTC.

V usage is TRBV2 and J usage is TRBJ1-5; perhaps TRBD1 as D (6 bases). The length of the CDR3 is 15 residues. Trimming removed 5 bases at V and 1 base at J, with 12 bases between. Germline CDR1 reads SNHLY; CDR2 reads FYNNEI. Written as DNA, the CDR3 is TGTGCCAGCAGTCGCCGGGACACAAGCAATCAGCCCCAGCATTTT. Its protein is CASSRRDTSNQPQHF.

V is TRBV6-2 or TRBV6-3 and J is TRBJ1-1; D gene unclear. The CDR3 runs to 14 residues. V was trimmed by 4 bases and J by 1 base, leaving 10 bases between them. CDR1 and CDR2 from the germline V gene are MNHEY and SVGEGT. In nucleotides, the CDR3 is TGTGCCAGCAGTTCCCTACCAGGGAACACTGAAGCTTTCTTT. Its translation is CASSSLPGNTEAFF.